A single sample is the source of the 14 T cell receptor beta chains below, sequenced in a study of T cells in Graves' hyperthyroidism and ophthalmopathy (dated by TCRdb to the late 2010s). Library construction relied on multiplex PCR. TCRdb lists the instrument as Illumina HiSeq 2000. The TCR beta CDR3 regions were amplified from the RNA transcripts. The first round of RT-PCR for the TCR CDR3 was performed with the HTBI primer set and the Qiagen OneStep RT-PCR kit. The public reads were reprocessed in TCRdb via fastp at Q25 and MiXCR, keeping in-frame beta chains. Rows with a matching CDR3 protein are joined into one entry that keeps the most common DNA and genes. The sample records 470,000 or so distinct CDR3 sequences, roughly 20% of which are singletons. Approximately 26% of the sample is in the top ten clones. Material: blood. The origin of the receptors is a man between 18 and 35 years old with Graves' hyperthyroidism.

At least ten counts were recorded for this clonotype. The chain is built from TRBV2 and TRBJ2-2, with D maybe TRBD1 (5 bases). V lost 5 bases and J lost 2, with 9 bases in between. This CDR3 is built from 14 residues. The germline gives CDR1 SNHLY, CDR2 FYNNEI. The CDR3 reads CASSLDSNTGELFF. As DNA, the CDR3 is TGTGCCAGCAGTCTAGACAGTAACACCGGGGAGCTGTTTTTT.

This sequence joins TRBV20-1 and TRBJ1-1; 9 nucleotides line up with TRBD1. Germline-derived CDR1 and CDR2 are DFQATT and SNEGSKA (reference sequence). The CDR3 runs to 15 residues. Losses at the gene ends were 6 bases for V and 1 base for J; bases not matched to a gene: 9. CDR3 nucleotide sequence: TGCAGTGCCACGGACAGGGGAGCGAAGAACACTGAAGCTTTCTTT. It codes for CSATDRGAKNTEAFF.

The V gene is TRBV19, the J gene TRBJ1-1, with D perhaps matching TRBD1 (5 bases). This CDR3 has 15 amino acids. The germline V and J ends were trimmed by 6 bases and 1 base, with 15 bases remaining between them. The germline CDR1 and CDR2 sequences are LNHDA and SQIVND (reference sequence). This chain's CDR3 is CASRSPGRGNTEAFF. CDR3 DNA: TGTGCCAGTAGGTCCCCGGGGCGGGGGAACACTGAAGCTTTCTTT.

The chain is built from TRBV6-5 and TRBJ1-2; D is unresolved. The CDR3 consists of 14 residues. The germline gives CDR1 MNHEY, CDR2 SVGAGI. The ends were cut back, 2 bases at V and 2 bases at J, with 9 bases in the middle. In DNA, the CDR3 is TGTGCCAGCAGTTACAACATTCAAAACTATGGCTACACCTTC. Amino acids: CASSYNIQNYGYTF.

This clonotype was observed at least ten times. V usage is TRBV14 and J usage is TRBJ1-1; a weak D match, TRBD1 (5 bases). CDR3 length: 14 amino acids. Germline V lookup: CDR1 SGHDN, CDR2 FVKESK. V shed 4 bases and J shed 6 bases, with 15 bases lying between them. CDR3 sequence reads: CASSLPGRVPEAFF. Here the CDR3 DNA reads TGTGCCAGCAGCCTTCCAGGCAGGGTTCCTGAAGCTTTCTTT.

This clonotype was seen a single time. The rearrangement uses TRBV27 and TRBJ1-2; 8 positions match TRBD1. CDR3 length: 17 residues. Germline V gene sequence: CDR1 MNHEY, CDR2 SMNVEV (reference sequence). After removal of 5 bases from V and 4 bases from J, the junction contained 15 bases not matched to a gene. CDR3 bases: TGTGCCAGCAGTCCCGCGGACAGGGTGACGACTATCTATGGCTACACCTTC. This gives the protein CASSPADRVTTIYGYTF.

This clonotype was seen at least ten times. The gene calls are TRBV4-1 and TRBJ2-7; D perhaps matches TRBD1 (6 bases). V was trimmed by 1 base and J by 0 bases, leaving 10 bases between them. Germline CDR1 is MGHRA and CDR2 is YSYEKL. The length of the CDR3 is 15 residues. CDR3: CASSQVRDTSYEQYF. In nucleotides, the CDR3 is TGCGCCAGCAGCCAAGTCCGGGACACCTCCTACGAGCAGTACTTC.

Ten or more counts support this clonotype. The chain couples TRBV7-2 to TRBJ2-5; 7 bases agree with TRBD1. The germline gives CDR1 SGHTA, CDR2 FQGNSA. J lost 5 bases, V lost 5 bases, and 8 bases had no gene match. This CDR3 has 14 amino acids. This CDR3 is CASSPEGAQETQYF. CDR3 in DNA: TGTGCCAGCAGCCCTGAGGGGGCGCAGGAGACCCAGTACTTC.

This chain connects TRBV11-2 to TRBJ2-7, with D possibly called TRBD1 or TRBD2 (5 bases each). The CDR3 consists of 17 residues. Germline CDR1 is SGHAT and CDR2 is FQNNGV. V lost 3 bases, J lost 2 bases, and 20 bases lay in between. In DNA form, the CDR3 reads TGTGCCAGCAGCTTCTCGTCCCTACGGGGCCTCACCTACGAGCAGTACTTC. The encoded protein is CASSFSSLRGLTYEQYF.

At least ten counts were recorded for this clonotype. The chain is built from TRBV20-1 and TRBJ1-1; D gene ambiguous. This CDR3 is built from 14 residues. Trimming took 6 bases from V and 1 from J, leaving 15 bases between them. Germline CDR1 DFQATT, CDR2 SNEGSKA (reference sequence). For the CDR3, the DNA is TGCAGTGCCCCTGGTTATGACGGGAACACTGAAGCTTTCTTT. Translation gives CSAPGYDGNTEAFF.

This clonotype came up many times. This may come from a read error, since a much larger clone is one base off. CDR3 sequence (DNA): TGTGCCAGCAGCGTGGAGGGCTTCGGGACCCAGTACTTC. It codes for CASSVEGFGTQYF. The rearrangement links TRBV9 to TRBJ2-5; the D gene is possibly TRBD2 (6 bases). Per the germline V gene, CDR1 is SGDLS and CDR2 is YYNGEE. V lost 2 bases and J 7 bases, leaving 12 bases between the germline ends. This CDR3 is 13 amino acids long.

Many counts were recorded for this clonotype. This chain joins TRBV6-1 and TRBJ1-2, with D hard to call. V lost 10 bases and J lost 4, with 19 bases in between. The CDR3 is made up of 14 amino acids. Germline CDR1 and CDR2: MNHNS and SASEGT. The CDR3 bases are TGTGCCACCGCAAGAACTGAATCCCTCTATGGCTACACCTTC. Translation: CATARTESLYGYTF.

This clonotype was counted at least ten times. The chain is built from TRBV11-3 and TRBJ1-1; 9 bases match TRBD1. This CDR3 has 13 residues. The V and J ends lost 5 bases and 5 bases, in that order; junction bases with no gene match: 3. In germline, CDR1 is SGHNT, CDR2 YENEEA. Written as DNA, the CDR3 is TGTGCCAGCAGCCCCGGACAGGGGACTGAAGCTTTCTTT. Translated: CASSPGQGTEAFF.

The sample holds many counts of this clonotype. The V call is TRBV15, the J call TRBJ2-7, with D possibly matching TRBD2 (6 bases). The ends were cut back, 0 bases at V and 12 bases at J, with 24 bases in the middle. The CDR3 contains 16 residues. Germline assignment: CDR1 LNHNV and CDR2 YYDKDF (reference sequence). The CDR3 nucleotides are TGTGCCACCAGCAGAGATGGGGCAGGGACTCCTACGAGGGTGTACTTC. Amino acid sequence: CATSRDGAGTPTRVYF.